Sequencing of this T cell receptor (beta chain) was carried out in a study of T cell responses to AZD1222 COVID-19 vaccine (dated by TCRdb to 2020 to 2022). With respect to the entire study: A total of approximately 240 trial participants underwent TCR sequencing, of whom roughly 210 received two doses of AZD1222 and 26 received two doses of the MenACWY control vaccine. Trial participants were enrolled by age into 18-55, 56-69 and 70-plus year subgroups, with roughly 160, 29 and 62 TCR-sequenced participants respectively.

Study-level results and caveats: Participants were mostly white British, with more females than males. The authors suggested clonal diversity may have been underestimated. The 56-69-year group was small, and its depth increase did not reach significance, likely because of low power. Because no day 14 peak-response samples were available, the repertoires could be characterized only after the peak T cell response. CD4 TCRs associated with the vaccine covered the entire spike protein, and the dominant responses were in regions 160-218 and 743-854. After two AZD1222 doses, both the breadth and the depth of spike-specific TCRs were significantly higher than at day 0 and than in MenACWY recipients. Nearly half of unique spike-specific TCRs reportedly recognized epitopes outside regions mutated in the B.1.351 and B.1.1.7 variants. Conclusions about previously exposed vaccinees are limited, since just a handful of AZD1222 recipients were seropositive for SARS-CoV-2 at baseline.

CDR1 and CDR2 are read off the germline V gene as SGHRS and YFSETQ. The CDR3 covers 15 residues, taking in both the cysteine and the phenylalanine. The DNA shown is the 45-base CDR3, in frame from base 1. V lost 5 bases and J lost 8 bases, and the count of bases not matched to a germline gene is 11. Note on this clone: Its recognized antigen is unknown. Base-call qualities are not available, and no considerably larger clone is one nucleotide away.

This sample's time point label indicates: about 28 days (+/-7) after the second vaccine dose. AZD1222 recipients given second doses at about 4 weeks or at about 12 weeks were pooled, since spike-specific TCR depth and breadth were not found to differ between the two schedules. Vaccinee samples came from UK trials COV001 and COV002, including a single-blind randomized controlled phase 2/3 trial of AZD1222 (ChAdOx1 nCoV-19) in healthy adults. For TCRbeta chain sequencing, PBMC samples were collected from trial participants at day 0 and at day 28 after the second dose. The CDR3 regions of human TCRbeta chains were subjected to immunosequencing. As for how the authors treated the data: Repertoire TCRs were matched against a reference library of SARS-CoV-2-specific TCRs generated with the MIRA antigen-specificity platform. Breadth was defined as the fraction of unique TCRs that were SARS-CoV-2-associated, and depth was defined as the fraction of total T cells that were SARS-CoV-2-associated. Using the MIRA data, each spike-specific TCR was mapped to the spike region that the TCR reacts to and placed in a CD4 or CD8 class. Log10-transformed breadth and depth values were compared by one-way ANOVA with Sidak's multiple comparisons tests. The table comes from immuneACCESS by way of TCRdb, which keeps in-frame sequences with V and J called. Part of the clones is missing from these tables; in studies checked, under half for an unresolved V gene and the rest for unknown reasons. V and J calls plus clone size are reproduced from that table; the DNA served to infer D and trimming. The sample has some 160,000 clones on record, approximately 88% of them singletons. The ten biggest clones cover 0.85% to 1.1% of the sample.

This clonotype was sampled from an adult who received the AZD1222 COVID-19 vaccine. The chain uses TRBV5-1 and TRBJ2-1; the junction holds 9 bases that match TRBD2. Sequenced material: peripheral blood, taken 28 days after the second AZD1222 dose. The DNA sequence is TGCGCCAGCAGGAGCGGGGGACTAGCATCAGATGAGCAGTTCTTC. This codes for CASRSGGLASDEQFF.